These 28 T cell receptor beta chains share one sample of origin, sequenced in a study of OX40 agonist ivuxolimab in advanced cancers. Sequencing was performed with immunoSEQ multiplex PCR; in TCRdb, only in-frame clones are kept and a portion is missing. The data show approximately 31,000 clones, around 83% seen once. The sequenced sample was CD4+ or CD8+ T cells sorted from blood, obtained in a trial of the OX40 agonist ivuxolimab. Receptor source: an adult with an advanced solid tumor such as melanoma, head and neck, liver or kidney cancer.

This clone occurred a few times. The chain combines TRBV30 with TRBJ1-6; no definite D call. V lost 0 bases, J lost 4 bases, and 4 bases lay in between. The CDR3 has 13 residues. CDR1 GTSNPN and CDR2 SVGIG come from the germline V gene (reference sequence). CDR3 nucleotides: TGTGCCTGGAGTGTACAGTATAATTCACCCCTCCACTTT. This sequence encodes CAWSVQYNSPLHF. Filled out from reference TRBV30 and TRBJ1-6, the complete variable domain reads SQTIHQWPATLVQPVGSPLSLECTVEGTSNPNLYWYRQAAGRGLQLLFYSVGIGQISSEVPQNLSASRPQDRQFILSSKKLLLSDSGFYLCAWSVQYNSPLHFGNGTRLTVT.

This sequence joins TRBV30 and TRBJ2-7, with D possibly matching TRBD2 (6 bases). Germline CDR1 GTSNPN, CDR2 SVGIG (reference sequence). CDR3 length: 15 residues. Trimming stripped 0 bases from V and 1 base from J, with 13 bases between. The CDR3 coding sequence is TGTGCCTGGAGTGTAGGTGCAGGGAGGTCCTACGAGCAGTACTTC. Protein: CAWSVGAGRSYEQYF.

The chain couples TRBV9 to TRBJ1-4, with 7 bases fitting TRBD1. V lost 4 bases and J lost 5; bases outside the gene matches: 8. This CDR3 is 15 amino acids long. Germline values: CDR1 SGDLS, CDR2 YYNGEE. Here the CDR3 DNA reads TGTGCCAGCAGCCCCCGGACAGGAGGGAATGAAAAACTGTTTTTT. It codes for CASSPRTGGNEKLFF.

In DNA, the CDR3 is TGCTGTAGTAGGGGGCGGACTGAAGCTTTCTTT. Protein sequence: CCSRGRTEAFF. V gene TRBV20-1 combines with J gene TRBJ1-1; 7 nucleotides agree with TRBD1. CDR3 length: 11 residues. CDR1 is DFQATT and CDR2 is SNEGSKA in the germline V gene (reference sequence).

CDR3 coding DNA: TGCGCCAGCAGCTTTACGGGACAGCTTAATGAAAAACTGTTTTTT. Residues: CASSFTGQLNEKLFF. The genes are TRBV5-1 and TRBJ1-4; 7 bases agree with TRBD1. J lost 4 bases, V lost 2 bases, and 5 bases had no gene match. This CDR3 contains 15 residues. Germline V gene lookup returns CDR1 SGHRS and CDR2 YFSETQ.

The V call is TRBV5-6, the J call TRBJ2-3, with 10 nucleotides matching TRBD1. Germline CDR1 and CDR2: SGHDT and YYEEEE. This CDR3 comprises 19 residues. With V trimmed by 3 bases and J by 0 bases, 13 bases remained unmatched. For the CDR3, the DNA is TGTGCCAGCAGCTCACGCCGGGACAGGGGCGCCCGGAGCACAGATACGCAGTATTTT. Translating gives CASSSRRDRGARSTDTQYF. The full variable domain, rest sourced from reference TRBV5-6 and TRBJ2-3, is DAGVTQSPTHLIKTRGQQVTLRCSPKSGHDTVSWYQQALGQGPQFIFQYYEEEERQRGNFPDRFSGHQFPNYSSELNVNALLLGDSALYLCASSSRRDRGARSTDTQYFGPGTRLTVL.

The CDR3: CASSWTNEQFF. CDR3 bases: TGTGCCAGCAGTTGGACTAATGAGCAGTTCTTC. The chain employs TRBV2 and TRBJ2-1, with D possibly matching TRBD2 (5 bases). The germline gives CDR1 SNHLY, CDR2 FYNNEI. CDR3 length: 11 amino acids. Deletions cut 5 bases from V and 7 bases from J, with 6 bases between.

This rearrangement joins TRBV19 to TRBJ2-3, with 7 bases fitting TRBD1. Germline lookup yields CDR1 LNHDA and CDR2 SQIVND (reference sequence). The V gene end was trimmed by 5 bases and the J gene end by 8 bases; junction bases not matched to a gene: 16. The CDR3 is 16 residues long. CDR3 coding DNA: TGTGCCAGTAGTGTCGCCGGAGGACAGGTAGTAGGTACGCAGTATTTT. Protein sequence: CASSVAGGQVVGTQYF.

The chain recombines TRBV2 with TRBJ2-3; a possible D gene is TRBD2 (7 bases). The V gene's germline CDR1 is SNHLY and CDR2 FYNNEI. The CDR3 totals 15 residues. Trimming took 6 bases from V and 2 from J, leaving 15 bases between them. The CDR3 DNA reads TGTGCCAGCAGGGGGGGGGCCCTCCCCACAGATACGCAGTATTTT. Protein product: CASRGGALPTDTQYF. Together with reference TRBV2 and TRBJ2-3, the CDR3 gives the full variable domain: EPEVTQTPSHQVTQMGQEVILRCVPISNHLYFYWYRQILGQKVEFLVSFYNNEISEKSEIFDDQFSVERPDGSNFTLKIRSTKLEDSAMYFCASRGGALPTDTQYFGPGTRLTVL.

The rearrangement links TRBV28 to TRBJ2-3, with 7 nucleotides matching TRBD1. The V and J ends lost 4 bases and 6 bases, in that order; junction bases with no gene match: 7. This CDR3 is 14 amino acids long. CDR1 and CDR2 (germline): MDHEN, SYDVKM. The CDR3 sequence: CASSSGQDPDTQYF. CDR3 DNA: TGTGCCAGCAGTTCCGGACAGGACCCCGATACGCAGTATTTT. Together with reference TRBV28 and TRBJ2-3, the CDR3 gives the full variable domain: DVKVTQSSRYLVKRTGEKVFLECVQDMDHENMFWYRQDPGLGLRLIYFSYDVKMKEKGDIPEGYSVSREKKERFSLILESASTNQTSMYLCASSSGQDPDTQYFGPGTRLTVL.

This rearrangement joins TRBV4-1 to TRBJ1-1; 9 bases are a match to TRBD1. The CDR3 sequence is 15 residues long. J lost 5 bases, V lost 4 bases, and 8 bases had no gene match. CDR1 and CDR2 from the germline V gene are MGHRA and YSYEKL. This CDR3 is CASSREGQGGTEAFF. The CDR3 nucleotides are TGCGCCAGCAGCCGTGAGGGACAGGGCGGAACTGAAGCTTTCTTT.

For this clone: Germline is not matched at one junction end, which may reflect a read error. CDR3 in DNA: TGTGCCAGCAGCTCGCCGGACAGGTCGAACGCTGAAGCTTTCTTT. Translating gives CASSSPDRSNAEAFF. The chain couples TRBV7-9 to TRBJ1-1; 7 positions match TRBD1. Germline V gene lookup returns CDR1 SEHNR and CDR2 FQNEAQ (reference sequence). This CDR3 is 15 amino acids long.

This chain joins TRBV19 and TRBJ1-5; D is unclear. Trimming stripped 8 bases from V and 2 bases from J, with 16 bases between. This CDR3 region has 15 residues. CDR1 is LNHDA, CDR2 SQIVND, per germline (reference sequence). This CDR3 reads CASCFLPEGNQPQHF. CDR3 bases: TGTGCCAGTTGTTTTTTACCCGAGGGCAATCAGCCCCAGCATTTT.

The chain combines TRBV2 with TRBJ2-5; TRBD2 matches 11 bases. Germline V gene data show CDR1 as SNHLY and CDR2 as FYNNEI. The CDR3 spans 16 residues. V dropped 6 bases and J dropped 2; count of bases not matched to a gene: 8. The CDR3 DNA is TGTGCCAGCAGCGGTACTAGCGGGAGAGGTCAAGAGACCCAGTACTTC. Protein product: CASSGTSGRGQETQYF.

The CDR3, as DNA: TGTGCCAGCAGTCGACCTGACAGGGTGGACACTGAAGCTTTCTTT. It translates to CASSRPDRVDTEAFF. V usage is TRBV2 and J usage is TRBJ1-1, with 7 bases matching TRBD1. V trimming: 5 bases; J trimming: 3 bases; junction bases outside the gene matches: 9. The CDR3 is 15 amino acids. Germline CDR1 SNHLY, CDR2 FYNNEI.

V gene TRBV28 combines with J gene TRBJ1-2; D remains unclear. V was trimmed by 1 base and J by 1 base, leaving 4 bases between them. This CDR3 has 13 amino acids. Germline-derived CDR1 and CDR2 are MDHEN and SYDVKM. This chain's CDR3 is CASSLSGNYGYTF. The CDR3 DNA follows: TGTGCCAGCAGTTTATCCGGTAACTATGGCTACACCTTC.

DNA of the CDR3: TGTGCCAGCAGTTTAGTGGGGACTGAAGCTTTCTTT. As protein: CASSLVGTEAFF. J is TRBJ1-1 and V is TRBV28; D gene uncertain. CDR3 size: 12 residues. Germline lookup yields CDR1 MDHEN and CDR2 SYDVKM. V lost 2 bases to trimming and J lost 5 bases, with 6 bases between them. Full variable domain (rest looked up from reference TRBV28 and TRBJ1-1): DVKVTQSSRYLVKRTGEKVFLECVQDMDHENMFWYRQDPGLGLRLIYFSYDVKMKEKGDIPEGYSVSREKKERFSLILESASTNQTSMYLCASSLVGTEAFFGQGTRLTVV.

This clone has more than one count but fewer than ten. The chain has TRBV9 and TRBJ2-2; TRBD1 agrees at 7 bases. Germline-derived CDR1 and CDR2 are SGDLS and YYNGEE. The V segment lost 4 bases and the J segment 5 bases; nucleotides outside the gene matches: 8. The CDR3 extends over 15 amino acids. CDR3 region: CASSMGQSGTGELFF. CDR3 nucleotide sequence: TGTGCCAGCAGCATGGGACAGTCGGGTACCGGGGAGCTGTTTTTT.

This clone has just one count. CDR3 sequence: CASRRQGAAEPQHF. The CDR3 DNA reads TGTGCCAGCAGACGACAGGGGGCCGCGGAGCCCCAGCATTTT. The rearrangement links TRBV6-1 to TRBJ1-5; 10 positions match TRBD1. The germline V gene encodes CDR1 MNHNS and CDR2 SASEGT. The CDR3 loop spans 14 amino acids. The V and J ends lost 6 bases and 8 bases, in that order; junction bases with no gene match: 7.

This clone is a singleton in its sample. The chain joins TRBV11-3 to TRBJ1-3; D ambiguous. The CDR3 is 14 amino acids. With 3 bases removed from V and 0 bases from J, the gap between germline ends came to 6 bases. Per the germline V gene, CDR1 is SGHNT and CDR2 is YENEEA. DNA of the CDR3: TGTGCCAGCAGCTTGGGTGGCTCTGGAAACACCATATATTTT. This encodes CASSLGGSGNTIYF.

This chain connects TRBV10-3 to TRBJ1-2; no reliable D call. CDR3 length equals 13 residues. Germline V gene sequence: CDR1 ENHRY, CDR2 SYGVKD. Trimming took 10 bases from V and 4 from J, leaving 16 bases between them. The CDR3, as DNA: TGTGCCACGAGGGCAGGCGATTTCTATGGCTACACCTTC. Its protein product is CATRAGDFYGYTF.

The rearrangement joins TRBV11-2 to TRBJ1-2; tentative D call: TRBD1 (5 bases). This CDR3 is 13 amino acids long. Germline-derived CDR1 and CDR2 are SGHAT and FQNNGV. Trimming pared 5 bases from V and 7 bases from J, leaving 14 bases between. CDR3 bases: TGTGCCAGCAGCCCAGGGTCCGGGGTTGGCTACACCTTC. Residues: CASSPGSGVGYTF.

This rearrangement joins TRBV5-1 to TRBJ2-7, with TRBD1 as a possible D gene (6 bases). Germline CDR1 is SGHRS and CDR2 is YFSETQ. This CDR3 is 15 amino acids long. Trimming pared 3 bases from V and 3 bases from J, leaving 16 bases between. CDR3 loop: CASSSEPGQSYEQYF. CDR3 bases: TGCGCCAGCAGCTCGGAACCGGGACAAAGCTACGAGCAGTACTTC.

This clone showed up just once. This chain joins TRBV18 and TRBJ2-3; D uncertain. Trimming shortened V by 3 bases and J by 5 bases, and 12 bases separated the two germline ends. This CDR3 comprises 14 residues. CDR1 KGHSH and CDR2 LQKENI come from the germline V gene. The CDR3 protein is CASSPPGSGDTQYF. The CDR3 DNA follows: TGTGCCAGCTCACCTCCCGGGTCTGGAGATACGCAGTATTTT.

This clone was detected only once. The chain recombines TRBV6-6 with TRBJ2-7, with D possibly matching TRBD1 (5 bases). The CDR3 totals 14 residues. Germline CDR1 reads MNHNY; CDR2 reads SVGAGI (reference sequence). Deletions cut 7 bases from V and 6 bases from J, with 19 bases between. Written as DNA, the CDR3 is TGTGCCAGCATTGGAAGGGGCCGCGCAGGCGAGCAGTACTTC. Translated, it gives CASIGRGRAGEQYF.

The DNA of the CDR3 is TGTGCCAGCAGTGGGCTAGCGGGGGGCCAGCTTACCTACGAGCAGTACTTC. This encodes CASSGLAGGQLTYEQYF. The rearrangement joins TRBV6-1 to TRBJ2-7; 11 nucleotides line up with TRBD2. This CDR3 contains 17 residues. V was pared by 4 bases and J by 2 bases, with 10 bases of the junction left unmatched. Per germline, CDR1 MNHNS and CDR2 SASEGT.

This chain connects TRBV4-2 to TRBJ2-3; 7 bases match TRBD1. After removal of 0 bases from V and 3 bases from J, the junction contained 12 bases not matched to a gene. CDR1 is LGHNA, CDR2 YNFKEQ, per germline. CDR3 size: 18 residues. The CDR3, as DNA: TGTGCCAGCAGCCAAGATCTGGCACAGGGGCAAAGGACAGATACGCAGTATTTT. It codes for CASSQDLAQGQRTDTQYF.

This clone was seen more than once but under ten times. The chain carries TRBV6-6 and TRBJ1-5; possibly TRBD1 for D (6 bases). Trimming took 10 bases from V and 3 from J, leaving 10 bases between them. Germline CDR1 reads MNHNY; CDR2 reads SVGAGI (reference sequence). This CDR3 contains 12 residues. The CDR3 DNA follows: TGTGCCACACAGGGACCCAATCAGCCCCAGCATTTT. Its protein is CATQGPNQPQHF.